This T cell receptor beta chain was identified in a study of metastatic and nonmetastatic thyroid tumors. The length of the CDR3 is 17 residues. CDR1 and CDR2 from the germline V gene are SNHLY and FYNNEI. Trimming took 3 bases from V and 9 from J, leaving 21 bases between them. There were no patients who had received any treatment before thyroid surgery. TCRdb re-clonotyped the PCR reads through MiXCR. The repertoire includes 3,000 to 5,000 clones, under 40% of them detected once, and about 27% sits in the top ten. The TCR sequence derives from a female donor with papillary thyroid cancer or a benign thyroid nodule (not recorded which). Some clones in this sample may be carry-over from other donors' samples. The chain employs TRBV2 and TRBJ1-6, with D possibly TRBD1 on 5 matching bases. Material: adjacent normal tissue. CDR3 in amino acids: CASSERTGWAGRSPLHF. The CDR3 DNA is TGTGCCAGCAGTGAGAGAACAGGTTGGGCTGGGCGTTCACCCCTCCACTTT.